This T cell receptor (beta chain) was recorded in a study of lymphopenia after photon versus proton radiotherapy. Points from the study as a whole: Post-nadir TCR diversity decline inversely tracked overall survival among those who died.

CDR1 SGHTA and CDR2 FQGNSA come from the germline V gene. The CDR3 covers 11 residues. To note about this clone: Its antigen remains unknown.

The protocol was immunoSEQ multiplex PCR, while the TCRdb copy is restricted to in-frame clones and leaves out a portion. The table lists about 70,000 clones, about 89% of them singletons. Sample: peripheral blood, taken from a patient treated with proton-based radiotherapy. The rearrangement joins TRBV7-2 to TRBJ1-1; no definite D call. This TCR came from an elderly man with esophageal cancer. CDR3 DNA: TGTGCGAGCGGAAGGTACACTGAAGCTTTCTTT. Protein: CASGRYTEAFF.